This T cell receptor (beta chain) appears in the sequencing data of a study of T cells after yellow fever vaccination (dated by TCRdb to about 2019). For the study in its entirety: The SMART-Seq v4 Ultra Low Input RNA kit was used to prepare libraries from fractions with low cell numbers. To follow T-cell clones before and after both primary and booster YFV17D yellow fever vaccination, bulk TCR alpha and beta repertoires underwent longitudinal sequencing. Blood samples were taken at several timepoints before and after primary and secondary immunization, and bulk PBMC replicates and cell subsets were isolated. The cohort comprised two healthy male donors, one aged 18 to 30 and one aged 30 to 40 years.

TCR cDNA was synthesized by 5'RACE template switching, through which a universal primer site and unique molecular identifiers were introduced. Priming for cDNA synthesis came from both the TCR alpha and TCR beta constant segments. Libraries were amplified in two PCR steps, with sample barcodes and sequencing adapters added in the second step. Sequencing of libraries was performed on Illumina HiSeq 2500 (2x100 bp) or NovaSeq (2x150 bp). As for the authors' bioinformatics: Demultiplexing of reads and collapsing into UMI consensus sequences were performed with MIGEC, and V(D)J alignment was carried out with MiXCR. Vaccine-responding clonotypes were defined with edgeR using replicate PBMC samples, requiring FDR below 0.01 and a log2 fold change above 5 up to day 15. Bulk clonotypes were assigned CD4 or CD8 identity according to which sequenced CD4 or CD8 repertoire held them at higher abundance. TCRdb redid the processing of the public reads, applying fastp at Q25 and MiXCR, and retained in-frame beta chains. Rows are combined by CDR3 protein, so each entry shows the most common genes and DNA. For this entry, the V and J calls and clone size follow TCRdb and not the study's own pipeline. The sample yields approximately 550,000 distinct CDR3 sequences; over 15% were counted once. Of the sample, 13% to 15% falls within the top ten clones.

This clonotype appeared a few times. Its antigen is unknown. No qualities accompany the bases; no much larger clone lies one base away. From the germline V gene (reference sequence), CDR1 is MNHEY and CDR2 is SMNVEV. From the cysteine up to the phenylalanine, the CDR3 has a length of 13 residues. CDR3 DNA is the only sequence kept; it has 39 bases, read in frame from the first base. Trimming removed 2 bases from V and 7 bases from J, leaving 8 bases between the germline ends. Results the study describes overall, beyond this receptor: Because abundant contaminating clonotypes from the bulk population could be contained in FACS-sorted repertoires, computational filtering was required. Because the study included only two donors, the extent to which the findings can be generalized is limited. The secondary T-cell response was weaker than the primary response but faster, peaking on day 5 instead of day 15. After the booster, most clones that had expanded after primary vaccination were detected again (nearly 98% of CD4 and roughly 86% of CD8), suggesting broad maintenance of memory. A small share of clonotypes was detected in both CD4 and CD8 compartments, with the overlap likely arising from convergent recombination.

The treatment or condition tag for this specimen amounts to: live attenuated yellow fever vaccine strain. At every blood-draw timepoint, two biological replicates of bulk PBMCs were collected. A standard Ficoll-Paque protocol was used to isolate PBMCs from peripheral blood. TriZol was used to extract RNA from bulk PBMCs, CD4 and CD8 fractions, and dextramer-positive and dextramer-negative fractions. This chain joins TRBV27 to TRBJ2-2; no D gene is confidently identified. Specimen: PBMCs, collected 15 days after the yellow fever booster vaccination. This TCR came from a man aged 25 to 40 who received the YFV17D yellow fever vaccine. The CDR3 protein: CASSLRFGGELFF. The DNA sequence follows: TGTGCCAGCAGTTTAAGGTTTGGCGGGGAGCTGTTTTTT.